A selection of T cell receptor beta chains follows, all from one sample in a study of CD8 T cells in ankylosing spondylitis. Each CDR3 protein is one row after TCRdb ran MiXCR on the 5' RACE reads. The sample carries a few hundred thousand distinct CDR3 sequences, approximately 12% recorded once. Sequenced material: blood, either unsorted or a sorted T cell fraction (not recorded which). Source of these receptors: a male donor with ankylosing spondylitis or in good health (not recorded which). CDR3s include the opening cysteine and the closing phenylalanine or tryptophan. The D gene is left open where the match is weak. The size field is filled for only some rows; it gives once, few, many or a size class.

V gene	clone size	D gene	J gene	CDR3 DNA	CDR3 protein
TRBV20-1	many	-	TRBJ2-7	TGCAGTGCTAGAGTTCCGGGCGAAACCTACGAGCAGTACTTC	CSARVPGETYEQYF
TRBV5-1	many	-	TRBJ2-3	TGCGCCAGCAGCTTGAGGACCGATGAAGCAGATACGCAGTATTTT	CASSLRTDEADTQYF
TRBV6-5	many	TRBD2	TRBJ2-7	TGTGCCAGCAGTTACGGAGCGGGGGGCTACTCCTACGAGCAGTACTTC	CASSYGAGGYSYEQYF
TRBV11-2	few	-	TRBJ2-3	TGTGCCAGCAGCTCTCCGAGTTTGGGACACACAGATACGCAGTATTTT	CASSSPSLGHTDTQYF
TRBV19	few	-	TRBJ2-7	TGTGCCAGTAGTATGAGCCACGAGCAGTACTTC	CASSMSHEQYF
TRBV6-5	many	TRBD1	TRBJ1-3	TGTGCCAGCAGTCTACAGGGGGCGGACCGGAACACCATATATTTT	CASSLQGADRNTIYF
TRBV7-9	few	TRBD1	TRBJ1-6	TGTGCCAGCAGCCCCTTAGGACAGGGCGGGCCCCTCCACTTT	CASSPLGQGGPLHF
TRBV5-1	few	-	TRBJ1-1	TGCGCCAGCAGCTCCCCCGAACAGGGGAACACTGAAGCTTTCTTT	CASSSPEQGNTEAFF
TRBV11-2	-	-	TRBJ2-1	TGTGCCAGCAGCTTAATACTTAGCCACAATGAGCAGTTCTTC	CASSLILSHNEQFF
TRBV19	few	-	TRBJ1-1	TGTGCCAGTAGTATCGCGCATCGCCCCTACACTGAAGCTTTCTTT	CASSIAHRPYTEAFF
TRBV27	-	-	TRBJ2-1	TGTGCCAGCAGTTTATTCCCACACCTTTACAATGAGCAGTTCTTC	CASSLFPHLYNEQFF
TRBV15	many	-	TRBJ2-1	TGTGCCACCAGCAGAGATCATAGCTCCTACAATGAGCAGTTCTTC	CATSRDHSSYNEQFF
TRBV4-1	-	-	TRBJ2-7	TGCGCCAGCAGCCAAGTATCGGGGTACTACGAGCAGTACTTC	CASSQVSGYYEQYF
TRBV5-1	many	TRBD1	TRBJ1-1	TGCGCCAGCAGCTCCGGGACAGGGGGCACTGAAGCTTTCTTT	CASSSGTGGTEAFF
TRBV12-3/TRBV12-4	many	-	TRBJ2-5	TGTGCCAGCAGCGGTGGGGGAGGGGGCTATACCCAGTACTTC	CASSGGGGGYTQYF
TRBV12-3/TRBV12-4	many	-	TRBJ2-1	TGTGCCAGCAGTTTACAGGCCATCCCGGGGAATGAGCAGTTCTTC	CASSLQAIPGNEQFF
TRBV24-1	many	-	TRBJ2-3	TGTGCCACCAGTGATGGTCGTTGGACAACAGATACGCAGTATTTT	CATSDGRWTTDTQYF
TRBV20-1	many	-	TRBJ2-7	TGCAGTGCTAGAGTCCCGGGGTACGAGCAGTACTTC	CSARVPGYEQYF
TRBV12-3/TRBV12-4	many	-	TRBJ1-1	TGTGCCAGCAGTTTTAGGGCAGGGGTGGCTTTCTTT	CASSFRAGVAFF
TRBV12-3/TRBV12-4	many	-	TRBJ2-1	TGTGCCAGCAGTTTCAGGAGAATGACGCAGTTCTTC	CASSFRRMTQFF
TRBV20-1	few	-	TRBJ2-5	TGCAGTGCTAGTGTCAGGGAAGAGACCCAGTACTTC	CSASVREETQYF
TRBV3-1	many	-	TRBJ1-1	TGTGCCAGCAGTCCTGGGACGTCTGAAGCTTTCTTT	CASSPGTSEAFF
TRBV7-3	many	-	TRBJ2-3	TGTGCCAGCAGCTTAATCGGCGTGGGCATAGATACGCAGTATTTT	CASSLIGVGIDTQYF